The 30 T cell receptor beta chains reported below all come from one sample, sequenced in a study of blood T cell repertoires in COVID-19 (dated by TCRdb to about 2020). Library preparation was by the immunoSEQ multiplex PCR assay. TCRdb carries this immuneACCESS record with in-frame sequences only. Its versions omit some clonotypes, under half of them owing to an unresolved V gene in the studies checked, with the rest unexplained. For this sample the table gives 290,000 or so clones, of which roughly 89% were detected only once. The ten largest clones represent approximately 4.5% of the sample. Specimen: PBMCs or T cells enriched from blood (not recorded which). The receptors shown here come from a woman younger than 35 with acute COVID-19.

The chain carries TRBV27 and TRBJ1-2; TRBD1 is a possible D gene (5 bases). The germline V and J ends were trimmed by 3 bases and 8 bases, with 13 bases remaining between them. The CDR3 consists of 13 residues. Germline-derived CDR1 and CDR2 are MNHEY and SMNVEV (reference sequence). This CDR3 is CASSLDIYTGYTF. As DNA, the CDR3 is TGTGCCAGCAGTTTGGACATCTATACCGGCTACACCTTC.

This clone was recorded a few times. CDR3 in amino acids: CASSYQVDSYEQYF. For the CDR3, the DNA is TGTGCCAGCAGCTATCAGGTAGACTCCTACGAGCAGTACTTC. The chain employs TRBV7-9 and TRBJ2-7; D is ambiguous. The CDR3 length is 14 residues. Germline CDR1 and CDR2: SEHNR and FQNEAQ (reference sequence). V shed 4 bases and J shed 0 bases, with 10 bases lying between them.

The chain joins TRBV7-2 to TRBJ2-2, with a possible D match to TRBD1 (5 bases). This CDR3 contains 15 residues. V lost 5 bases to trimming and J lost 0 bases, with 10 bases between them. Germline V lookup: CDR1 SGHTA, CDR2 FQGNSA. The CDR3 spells CASSMRQTNTGELFF. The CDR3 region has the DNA TGTGCCAGCAGCATGCGACAGACGAACACCGGGGAGCTGTTTTTT.

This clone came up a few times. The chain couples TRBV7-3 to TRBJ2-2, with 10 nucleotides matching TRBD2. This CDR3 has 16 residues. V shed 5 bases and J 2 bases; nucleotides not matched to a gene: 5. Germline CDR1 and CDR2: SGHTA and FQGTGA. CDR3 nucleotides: TGTGCCAGCAGCCTCGCTAGCGGGGGTAACACCGGGGAGCTGTTTTTT. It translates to CASSLASGGNTGELFF.

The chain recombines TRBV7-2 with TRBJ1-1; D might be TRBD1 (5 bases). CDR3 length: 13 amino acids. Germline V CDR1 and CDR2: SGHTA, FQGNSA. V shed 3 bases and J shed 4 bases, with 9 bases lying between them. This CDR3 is CASSFTGPTEAFF. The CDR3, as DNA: TGTGCCAGCAGCTTCACAGGACCCACTGAAGCTTTCTTT. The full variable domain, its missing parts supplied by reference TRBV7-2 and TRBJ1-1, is GAGVSQSPSNKVTEKGKDVELRCDPISGHTALYWYRQSLGQGLEFLIYFQGNSAPDKSGLPSDRFSAERTGGSVSTLTIQRTQQEDSAVYLCASSFTGPTEAFFGQGTRLTVV.

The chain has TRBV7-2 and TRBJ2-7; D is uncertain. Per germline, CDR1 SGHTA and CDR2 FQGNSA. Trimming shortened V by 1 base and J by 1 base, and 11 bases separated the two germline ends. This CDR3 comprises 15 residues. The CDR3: CASSLVSDGSYEQYF. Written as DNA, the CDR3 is TGTGCCAGCAGCTTAGTCAGTGACGGGTCCTACGAGCAGTACTTC.

CDR3 sequence reads: CASSLPDSFYGYTF. CDR3 DNA: TGTGCCAGCAGCCTCCCGGACTCATTTTATGGCTACACCTTC. This chain connects TRBV4-2 to TRBJ1-2, with no clear D. Germline V gene sequence: CDR1 LGHNA, CDR2 YNFKEQ. Trimming removed 4 bases at V and 5 bases at J, with 14 bases between. The CDR3 is made up of 14 amino acids.

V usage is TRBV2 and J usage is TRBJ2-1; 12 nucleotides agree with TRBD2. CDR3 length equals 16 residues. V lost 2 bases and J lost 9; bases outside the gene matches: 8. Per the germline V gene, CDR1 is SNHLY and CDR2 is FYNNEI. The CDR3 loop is CASSEYLAGGPVEQFF. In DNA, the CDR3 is TGTGCCAGCAGTGAATACCTAGCGGGAGGGCCGGTTGAGCAGTTCTTC.

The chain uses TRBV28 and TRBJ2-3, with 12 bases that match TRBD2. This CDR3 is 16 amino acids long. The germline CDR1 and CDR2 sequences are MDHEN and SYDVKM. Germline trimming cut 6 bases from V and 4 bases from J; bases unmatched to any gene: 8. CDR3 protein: CASSRGTSGYADTQYF. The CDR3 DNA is TGTGCCAGCAGCCGGGGGACTAGCGGGTACGCAGATACGCAGTATTTT.

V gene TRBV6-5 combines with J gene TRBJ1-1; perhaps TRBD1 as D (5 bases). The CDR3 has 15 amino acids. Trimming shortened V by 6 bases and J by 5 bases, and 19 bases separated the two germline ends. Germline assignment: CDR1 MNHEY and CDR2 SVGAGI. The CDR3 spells CASRRPQGSRTEAFF. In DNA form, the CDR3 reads TGTGCCAGCAGACGCCCCCAGGGAAGTCGAACTGAAGCTTTCTTT.

This CDR3 is CASSSREKSYEQYF. As DNA, the CDR3 is TGTGCCAGCAGTTCGCGGGAAAAGAGTTACGAGCAGTACTTC. This chain links TRBV28 with TRBJ2-7; a possible D gene is TRBD2 (6 bases). This CDR3 region has 14 residues. Per germline, CDR1 MDHEN and CDR2 SYDVKM. V gave up 4 bases and J gave up 4 bases, with 14 bases separating them.

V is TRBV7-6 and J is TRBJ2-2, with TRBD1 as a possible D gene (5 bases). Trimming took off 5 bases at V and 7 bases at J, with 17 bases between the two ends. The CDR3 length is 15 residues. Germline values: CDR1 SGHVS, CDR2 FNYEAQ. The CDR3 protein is CASSLNQGTNGELFF. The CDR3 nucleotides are TGTGCCAGCAGCCTCAACCAGGGAACGAACGGGGAGCTGTTTTTT.

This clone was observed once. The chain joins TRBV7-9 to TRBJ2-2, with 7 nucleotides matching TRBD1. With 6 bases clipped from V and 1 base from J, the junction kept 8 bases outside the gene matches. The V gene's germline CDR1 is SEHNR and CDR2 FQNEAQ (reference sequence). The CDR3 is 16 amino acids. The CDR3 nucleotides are TGTGCCAGCAGGGGAGTCGGACAGGTGAACACCGGGGAGCTGTTTTTT. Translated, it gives CASRGVGQVNTGELFF.

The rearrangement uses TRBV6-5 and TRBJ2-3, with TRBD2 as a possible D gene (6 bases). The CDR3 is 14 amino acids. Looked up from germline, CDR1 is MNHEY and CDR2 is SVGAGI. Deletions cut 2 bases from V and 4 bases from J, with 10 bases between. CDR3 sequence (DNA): TGTGCCAGCAGTTACGGAGGGAGGCCAGATACGCAGTATTTT. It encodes CASSYGGRPDTQYF.

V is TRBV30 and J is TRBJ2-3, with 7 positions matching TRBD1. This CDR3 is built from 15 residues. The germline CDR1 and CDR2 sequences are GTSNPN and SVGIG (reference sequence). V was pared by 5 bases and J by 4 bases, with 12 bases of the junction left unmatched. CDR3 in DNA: TGTGCCTGGGTTAGACAGGGCCACCCAGCAGATACGCAGTATTTT. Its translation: CAWVRQGHPADTQYF. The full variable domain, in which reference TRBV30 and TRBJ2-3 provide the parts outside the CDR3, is SQTIHQWPATLVQPVGSPLSLECTVEGTSNPNLYWYRQAAGRGLQLLFYSVGIGQISSEVPQNLSASRPQDRQFILSSKKLLLSDSGFYLCAWVRQGHPADTQYFGPGTRLTVL.

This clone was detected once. DNA of the CDR3: TGTGCCAGCAGCTTAACGGGGGGACAGTCTCACGAGCAGTACTTC. Its protein product is CASSLTGGQSHEQYF. The chain joins TRBV7-3 to TRBJ2-7; the D gene is possibly TRBD1 (7 bases). Germline V gives CDR1 SGHTA, CDR2 FQGTGA. The V and J ends lost 0 bases and 5 bases respectively, with 14 bases between them. The CDR3 spans 15 residues.

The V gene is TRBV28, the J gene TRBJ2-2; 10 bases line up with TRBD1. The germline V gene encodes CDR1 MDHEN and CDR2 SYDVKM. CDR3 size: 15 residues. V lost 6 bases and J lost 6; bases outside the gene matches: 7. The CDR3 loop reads CASSRGQGWAGELFF. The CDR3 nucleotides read TGTGCCAGCAGCCGGGGACAGGGGTGGGCCGGGGAGCTGTTTTTT.

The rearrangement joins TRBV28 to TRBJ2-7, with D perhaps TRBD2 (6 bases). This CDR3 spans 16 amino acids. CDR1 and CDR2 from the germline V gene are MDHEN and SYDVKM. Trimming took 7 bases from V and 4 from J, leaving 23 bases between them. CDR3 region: CASTRRRGQLIYEQYF. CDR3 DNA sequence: TGTGCCAGCACTCGTAGGAGGGGCCAGTTAATTTACGAGCAGTACTTC.

CDR3 in amino acids: CASSPRGYSGDEQFF. CDR3 coding DNA: TGTGCCAGCAGCCCAAGGGGGTACAGCGGCGATGAGCAGTTCTTC. The chain recombines TRBV27 with TRBJ2-1; D possibly corresponds to TRBD1 (6 bases). The V gene lost 6 bases and the J gene lost 8 bases, with 20 bases spanning the gap. Germline values: CDR1 MNHEY, CDR2 SMNVEV (reference sequence). This CDR3 spans 15 amino acids.

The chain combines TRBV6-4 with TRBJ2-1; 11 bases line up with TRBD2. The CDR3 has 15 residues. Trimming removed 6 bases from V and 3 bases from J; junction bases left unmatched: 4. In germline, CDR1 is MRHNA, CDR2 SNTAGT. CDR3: CASSRGLADYNEQFF. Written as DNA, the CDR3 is TGTGCCAGCAGCAGGGGACTAGCGGACTACAATGAGCAGTTCTTC.

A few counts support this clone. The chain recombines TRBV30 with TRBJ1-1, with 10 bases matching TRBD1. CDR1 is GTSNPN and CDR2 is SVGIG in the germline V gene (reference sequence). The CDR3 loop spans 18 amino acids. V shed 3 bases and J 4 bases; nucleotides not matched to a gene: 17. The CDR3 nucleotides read TGTGCCTGGAGACTATCCCCGGGACAGGGGAGTAGTAGCACTGAAGCTTTCTTT. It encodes CAWRLSPGQGSSSTEAFF.

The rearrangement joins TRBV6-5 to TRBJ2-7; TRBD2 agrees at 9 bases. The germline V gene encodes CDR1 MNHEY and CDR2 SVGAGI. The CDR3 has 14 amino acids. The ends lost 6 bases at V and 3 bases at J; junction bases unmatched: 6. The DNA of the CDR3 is TGTGCCAGCAGCCCCCGGACTAGCGACTACGAGCAGTACTTC. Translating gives CASSPRTSDYEQYF.

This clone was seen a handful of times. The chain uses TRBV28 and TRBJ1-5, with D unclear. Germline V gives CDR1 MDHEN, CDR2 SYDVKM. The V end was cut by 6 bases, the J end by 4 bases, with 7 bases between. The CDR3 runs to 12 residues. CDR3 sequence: CASSPLNQPQHF. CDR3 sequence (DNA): TGTGCCAGCAGCCCTTTGAATCAGCCCCAGCATTTT.

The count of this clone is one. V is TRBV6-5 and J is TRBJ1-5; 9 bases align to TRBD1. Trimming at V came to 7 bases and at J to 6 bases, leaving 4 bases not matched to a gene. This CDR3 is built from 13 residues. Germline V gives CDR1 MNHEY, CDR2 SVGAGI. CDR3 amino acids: CASMGDRAQPQHF. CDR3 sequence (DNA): TGTGCCAGCATGGGGGACAGGGCTCAGCCCCAGCATTTT.

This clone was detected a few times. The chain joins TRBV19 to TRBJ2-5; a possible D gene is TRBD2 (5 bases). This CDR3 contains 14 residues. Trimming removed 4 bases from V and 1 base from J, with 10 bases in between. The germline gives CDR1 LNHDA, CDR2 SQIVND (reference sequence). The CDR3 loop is CASSRGLFQETQYF. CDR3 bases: TGTGCCAGTAGTAGAGGACTTTTCCAAGAGACCCAGTACTTC.

The CDR3 DNA reads TGTGCCAGCAGCGGGGGAGGGAGATACAATGAGCAGTTCTTC. Amino acids: CASSGGGRYNEQFF. This sequence joins TRBV9 and TRBJ2-1; 7 bases are shared with TRBD2. CDR3 length: 14 residues. CDR1 and CDR2 from the germline V gene are SGDLS and YYNGEE. V trimming: 3 bases; J trimming: 4 bases; junction bases outside the gene matches: 4.

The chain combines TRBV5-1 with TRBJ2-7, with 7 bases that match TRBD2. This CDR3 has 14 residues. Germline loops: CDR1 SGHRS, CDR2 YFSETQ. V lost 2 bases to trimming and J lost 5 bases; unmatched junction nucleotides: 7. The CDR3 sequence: CASSFSSGMNEQYF. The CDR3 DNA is TGCGCCAGCAGCTTTAGCAGCGGGATGAACGAGCAGTACTTC.

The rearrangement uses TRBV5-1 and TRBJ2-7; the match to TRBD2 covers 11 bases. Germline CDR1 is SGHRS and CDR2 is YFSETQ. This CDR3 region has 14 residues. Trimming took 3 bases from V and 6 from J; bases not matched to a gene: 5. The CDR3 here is CASSSLAGEGEQYF. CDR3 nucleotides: TGCGCCAGCAGCTCACTAGCGGGAGAGGGCGAGCAGTACTTC.

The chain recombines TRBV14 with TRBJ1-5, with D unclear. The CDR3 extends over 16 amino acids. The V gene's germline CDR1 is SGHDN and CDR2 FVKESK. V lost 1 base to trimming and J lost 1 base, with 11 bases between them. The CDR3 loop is CASSQGGPLSNQPQHF. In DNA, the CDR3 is TGTGCCAGCAGCCAAGGTGGGCCGTTAAGCAATCAGCCCCAGCATTTT.

CDR3 DNA sequence: TGTGCCAGCAGTGCCAGGGGTTTAGTCGCAGATACGCAGTATTTT. Encoded protein: CASSARGLVADTQYF. This chain links TRBV9 with TRBJ2-3, with D possibly matching TRBD1 (6 bases). V dropped 5 bases and J dropped 4 bases, with 17 bases sitting between them. CDR3 length: 15 amino acids. The germline CDR1 and CDR2 sequences are SGDLS and YYNGEE.